The rows below give T cell receptor beta chains drawn from one sample of a study of cytomegalovirus exposure and HLA in healthy donors. The repertoire was sequenced with immunoSEQ multiplex PCR; TCRdb's copy has only in-frame clones and lacks some. The repertoire holds under 200,000 clones, with about four fifths as singletons. Sequenced: PBMCs. All receptors derive from a woman aged 18-30 years in good health and CMV-seronegative. Both conserved end residues are part of each CDR3. Clone size is not always given. Where it is, it says once, few, many or a class for expanded clones.

V gene | clone size | CDR3 protein
TRBV27 | . | CASSRDRGFGAGANVLTF
TRBV7-2 | . | CASRTGGAVNEQFF
TRBV6-1 | . | CASSEGYGDSSYEQYF
TRBV6-5 | . | CASSYSRFSNNEQFF
TRBV29-1 | . | CSVLMTGNGDTQYF
TRBV5-1 | . | CASSVTGGSETQYF
TRBV11-3 | . | CASSPQENTEAFF
TRBV27 | . | CASGPSAFNGETQYF
TRBV6-1 | . | CASSASQGIPPDTQYF
TRBV4-1 | . | CASSPATDTQYF
TRBV6-6 | . | CASSYSSNEQFF
TRBV11-3 | once | CASTPARGRGLDTEAFF
TRBV29-1 | . | CSAHSGETQYF
TRBV7-9 | . | CASSVERAHNEQFF
TRBV7-9 | few | CASSARQGLNTEAFF
TRBV28 | once | CASSLTQGALINQPQHF
TRBV19 | . | CATQQGGGHPGYTF
TRBV6-6 | few | CASSYYGYGYTF
TRBV7-9 | . | CASSLEPGNYGYTF
TRBV6-5 | once | CASSYSGSFAGNTIYF
TRBV27 | once | CASSLQGSEAFF
TRBV6-6 | . | CASSYSSPGTEAFF